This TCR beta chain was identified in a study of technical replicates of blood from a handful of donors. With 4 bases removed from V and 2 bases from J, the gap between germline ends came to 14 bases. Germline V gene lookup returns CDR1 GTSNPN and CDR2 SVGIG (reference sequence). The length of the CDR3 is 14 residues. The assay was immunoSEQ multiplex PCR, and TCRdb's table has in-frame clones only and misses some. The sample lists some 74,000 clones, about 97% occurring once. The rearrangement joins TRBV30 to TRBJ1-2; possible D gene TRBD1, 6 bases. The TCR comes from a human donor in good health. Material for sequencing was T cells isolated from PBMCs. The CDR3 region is CAWKVGGQNYGYTF. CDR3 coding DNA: TGTGCCTGGAAAGTTGGGGGCCAGAACTATGGCTACACCTTC.